This entry lists 19 T cell receptor beta chains sequenced from one sample in a study of T cells after yellow fever vaccination. TCRdb independently ran MiXCR on the 5' RACE reads; one entry per CDR3 protein. The repertoire holds 170,000 or so distinct CDR3 sequences, with around 9.3% as singletons. Source: CD8+ T cells sorted from PBMCs, taken 45 days after the yellow fever booster vaccination. These receptors all stem from a man between 18 and 29 years old who received the YFV17D yellow fever vaccine.

As DNA, the CDR3 is TGTGCCAGCAGCCACCCCGGGGAGCTGTTTTTT. Translated: CASSHPGELFF. The rearrangement uses TRBV3-1 and TRBJ2-2; D not resolved. Looked up from germline, CDR1 is LGHDT and CDR2 is YNNKEL (reference sequence). V was cut by 3 bases and J by 6 bases, with 2 bases left in between. The CDR3 runs to 11 residues.

This clonotype was picked up a small number of times. The J gene is TRBJ2-2, the V gene TRBV15; 7 positions match TRBD2. V lost 1 base, J lost 0 bases, and 5 bases stayed unmatched. The CDR3 runs to 17 residues. Germline values: CDR1 LNHNV, CDR2 YYDKDF (reference sequence). This CDR3 reads CATSRVSGVPNTGELFF. The CDR3 DNA reads TGTGCCACCAGCAGAGTGAGCGGGGTGCCGAACACCGGGGAGCTGTTTTTT.

This clonotype was counted a few times. The chain has TRBV9 and TRBJ2-3; D is unclear. There are 13 residues in the CDR3. V lost 4 bases to trimming and J lost 4 bases, with 10 bases between them. Germline CDR1 reads SGDLS; CDR2 reads YYNGEE. Here the CDR3 reads CASSPGDPDTQYF. In nucleotides, the CDR3 is TGTGCCAGCAGCCCTGGGGATCCAGATACGCAGTATTTT.

With respect to this clonotype: Since no conserved phenylalanine or tryptophan closes the CDR3, a read error is the likely cause. This rearrangement joins TRBV7-9 to TRBJ1-4; D may be TRBD1 (6 bases). The CDR3 is made up of 16 amino acids. Germline-derived CDR1 and CDR2 are SEHNR and FQNEAQ (reference sequence). V lost 4 bases, J lost 7 bases, and 19 bases lay in between. The CDR3 here is CASSSRTDLLSEKLFS. CDR3 coding DNA: TGTGCCAGCAGCTCCCGGACAGACCTCCTTAGTGAAAAACTGTTTTCT.

In its sample, this clonotype was seen a few times. The chain has TRBV11-3 and TRBJ1-2; possible D gene TRBD1, 5 bases. Deletions cut 6 bases from V and 8 bases from J, with 19 bases between. The CDR3 has 14 residues. The germline V gene encodes CDR1 SGHNT and CDR2 YENEEA. The CDR3 here is CASRLGRGYSGYTF. The DNA for the CDR3 is TGTGCCAGCAGGCTCGGACGGGGCTATTCCGGCTACACCTTC.

This sequence joins TRBV5-6 and TRBJ1-5; TRBD1 aligns across 7 bases. V lost 5 bases to trimming and J lost 5 bases; unmatched junction nucleotides: 7. The CDR3 spans 14 residues. In germline, CDR1 is SGHDT, CDR2 YYEEEE. The CDR3: CASSTGVADQPQHF. CDR3 nucleotides: TGTGCCAGCAGTACAGGGGTGGCCGATCAGCCCCAGCATTTT.

This clonotype was counted only a few times. The junction shows a germline mismatch at one end, possibly a read error. This chain connects TRBV4-1 to TRBJ1-5, with 7 bases fitting TRBD1. The germline gives CDR1 MGHRA, CDR2 YSYEKL. This CDR3 has 15 residues. CDR3 loop: CASRQDRVSNQPQHF. CDR3 DNA sequence: TGCGCCAGCAGACAAGACAGGGTCAGCAATCAGCCCCAGCATTTT.

This chain joins TRBV29-1 and TRBJ1-1; TRBD1 aligns across 9 bases. V was clipped by 5 bases and J by 1 base; unmatched bases: 8. Per germline, CDR1 SQVTM and CDR2 ANQGSEA. The length of the CDR3 is 15 residues. CDR3 DNA sequence: TGCAGCGTTCATCCACCGGGACAGGGGAACACTGAAGCTTTCTTT. Translated, it gives CSVHPPGQGNTEAFF.

The CDR3 spells CACISSYEQYF. Written as DNA, the CDR3 is TGTGCCTGTATCTCGTCCTACGAGCAGTACTTC. The V gene is TRBV30, the J gene TRBJ2-7; no clear D. The CDR3 contains 11 residues. CDR1 and CDR2 from the germline V gene are GTSNPN and SVGIG (reference sequence). Trimming pared 6 bases from V and 1 base from J, leaving 7 bases between.

This clonotype was observed a few times. The chain has TRBV7-6 and TRBJ2-1, with TRBD2 matching over 12 bases. The CDR3 sequence is 15 residues long. The V gene end was trimmed by 5 bases and the J gene end by 8 bases; junction bases not matched to a gene: 7. Looked up from germline, CDR1 is SGHVS and CDR2 is FNYEAQ. The CDR3, as DNA: TGTGCCAGCAGCGATCTAGCGGGGGGGCCCTATGAGCAGTTCTTC. This gives the protein CASSDLAGGPYEQFF.

The chain combines TRBV25-1 with TRBJ2-3, with 9 bases aligning to TRBD1. This CDR3 region has 15 residues. Germline trimming cut 2 bases from V and 4 bases from J; bases unmatched to any gene: 4. Germline CDR1 is MGHDK and CDR2 is SYGVNS. CDR3 nucleotides: TGTGCCAGCAGTGAAGACAGGGGGTTTTCAGATACGCAGTATTTT. It translates to CASSEDRGFSDTQYF. The whole variable domain, filled in from reference TRBV25-1 and TRBJ2-3, reads EADIYQTPRYLVIGTGKKITLECSQTMGHDKMYWYQQDPGMELHLIHYSYGVNSTEKGDLSSESTVSRIRTEHFPLTLESARPSHTSQYLCASSEDRGFSDTQYFGPGTRLTVL.

In its sample, this clonotype was seen a few times. The CDR3: CASSLEDTEAFF. The CDR3 DNA follows: TGTGCCAGCAGCTTAGAGGACACTGAAGCTTTCTTT. The chain combines TRBV5-4 with TRBJ1-1, with D unresolved. Trimming removed 2 bases from V and 3 bases from J, with 5 bases in between. Germline assignment: CDR1 SGHNT and CDR2 YYREEE (reference sequence). This CDR3 region has 12 residues.

The rearrangement joins TRBV12-3 or TRBV12-4 to TRBJ2-1; no definite D call. V lost 3 bases to trimming and J lost 7 bases, with 13 bases between them. The CDR3 consists of 14 residues. The CDR3 region has the DNA TGTGCCAGCAGTTTGGTTTCGGCGGATAATGAGCAGTTCTTC. It encodes CASSLVSADNEQFF.

The rearrangement joins TRBV19 to TRBJ1-1, with no clear D. The CDR3 runs 16 residues. The ends were cut back, 5 bases at V and 0 bases at J, with 16 bases in the middle. The germline V gene has CDR1 LNHDA and CDR2 SQIVND (reference sequence). The CDR3 region has the DNA TGTGCCAGTAGTTCAAGCTACAGTGAGATGAACACTGAAGCTTTCTTT. The encoded protein is CASSSSYSEMNTEAFF.

This clonotype was seen only a few times. This chain links TRBV24-1 with TRBJ2-1, with D unresolved. V was pared by 5 bases and J by 8 bases, with 12 bases between. This CDR3 comprises 13 residues. Germline V gene sequence: CDR1 KGHDR, CDR2 SFDVKD. The CDR3 sequence is CATSVPTRDEQFF. The CDR3 coding sequence is TGTGCCACCAGTGTCCCGACACGCGATGAGCAGTTCTTC.

This clonotype was recorded a few times. The rearrangement links TRBV7-3 to TRBJ2-7; TRBD2 aligns across 8 bases. V shed 0 bases, J shed 3 bases, and the junction held 1 base outside the gene matches. Germline loops: CDR1 SGHTA, CDR2 FQGTGA. The CDR3 totals 14 residues. In DNA, the CDR3 is TGTGCCAGCAGCTTAACTCGGGGGGGCTACGAGCAGTACTTC. Amino acids: CASSLTRGGYEQYF.

The sample holds a few counts of this clonotype. The V call is TRBV29-1, the J call TRBJ2-2; 9 nucleotides line up with TRBD2. The CDR3 covers 13 residues. Germline V lookup: CDR1 SQVTM, CDR2 ANQGSEA. Unmatched junction bases numbered 2, after V lost 3 bases and J lost 6 bases. The CDR3 reads CSVERGGAGELFF. CDR3 bases: TGCAGCGTTGAGCGGGGGGGAGCCGGGGAGCTGTTTTTT.

The chain recombines TRBV11-2 with TRBJ2-3; the match to TRBD2 covers 10 bases. The junction had 12 bases not matched to a gene; V was cut back by 0 bases and J by 0 bases. The germline V gene has CDR1 SGHAT and CDR2 FQNNGV. CDR3 length: 20 residues. This CDR3 reads CASSLDGFGLAVSSTDTQYF. The DNA of the CDR3 is TGTGCCAGCAGCTTAGATGGGTTTGGACTAGCGGTCTCTAGCACAGATACGCAGTATTTT.

The sample holds a few counts of this clonotype. V is TRBV6-4 and J is TRBJ2-1; D is possibly TRBD2 (6 bases). This CDR3 contains 16 residues. Germline CDR1 is MRHNA and CDR2 is SNTAGT. Trimming pared 0 bases from V and 4 bases from J, leaving 13 bases between. This CDR3 is CASSDSAGAGYNEQFF. CDR3 bases: TGTGCCAGCAGTGACTCGGCCGGGGCGGGGTACAATGAGCAGTTCTTC.